The 10 T cell receptor beta chains presented below share a single source sample, sequenced in a study of T cells in women clearing cervical HPV infection. Sequenced by immunoSEQ multiplex PCR; TCRdb stores in-frame clones only, minus some. The sample totals 20,000 to 25,000 clones; its top ten clones hold roughly 3.3%. Sequenced input: blood buffy coat. Source of these receptors: a woman between 18 and 69 years old with a cervical HPV16 infection that either progressed to CIN3+ or cleared (not recorded which).

Concerning this clone itself: Coverage ceases 3 residues before the CDR3 finishes, and the germline J gene fills in the end. This chain uses TRBV7-2 with TRBJ1-2; D is uncertain. CDR3 length equals 15 residues. Trimming left V 2 bases short and J 6 bases short, with 16 bases between. CDR1 and CDR2 (germline): SGHTA, FQGNSA. Partial CDR3 DNA: TGTGCCAGCAGCTTAACGGTTGAAGGGTACGATGGC. It is translated as CASSLTVEGYDG. The entire CDR3 is CASSLTVEGYDGYTF.

Comments on this clone: The read ends 3 residues shy of where the CDR3 ends; the end is completed using the germline J gene. The chain joins TRBV5-4 to TRBJ1-2; D gene ambiguous. Germline V lookup: CDR1 SGHNT, CDR2 YYREEE (reference sequence). With 1 base removed from V and 5 bases from J, the gap between germline ends came to 18 bases. The CDR3 extends over 16 amino acids. The sequenced part of the CDR3 DNA is TGTGCCAGCAGCTTGCCACCCTCCCAAGCGGGATATGGC. Its translation: CASSLPPSQAGYG. The entire CDR3 protein is CASSLPPSQAGYGYTF. The variable domain in full, completed from reference TRBV5-4 and TRBJ1-2, reads ETGVTQSPTHLIKTRGQQVTLRCSSQSGHNTVSWYQQALGQGPQFIFQYYREEENGRGNFPPRFSGLQFPNYSSELNVNALELDDSALYLCASSLPPSQAGYGYTFGSGTRLTVV.

Points on this clone: The read ends 3 residues before the CDR3 terminus; that terminus is restored from the germline J gene. V usage is TRBV7-3 and J usage is TRBJ2-2, with 7 bases fitting TRBD1. This CDR3 is 15 amino acids long. V shed 5 bases and J 5 bases; nucleotides not matched to a gene: 8. Germline-derived CDR1 and CDR2 are SGHTA and FQGTGA. Incomplete CDR3 DNA: TGTGCCAGCAGCCCCGCCCTGGGACAGACCGGGGAG. Protein product: CASSPALGQTGE. The whole CDR3 protein is CASSPALGQTGELFF. Combining the CDR3 with reference TRBV7-3 and TRBJ2-2 gives the whole variable domain GAGVSQTPSNKVTEKGKYVELRCDPISGHTALYWYRQSLGQGPEFLIYFQGTGAADDSGLPNDRFFAVRPEGSVSTLKIQRTERGDSAVYLCASSPALGQTGELFFGEGSRLTVL.

The sequenced part of the CDR3 DNA is TGTGCCAGCTCACACCAGACTAGCGGGCCCGTCTACGAG. Protein sequence: CASSHQTSGPVYE. The complete CDR3 reads CASSHQTSGPVYEQYF. The V call is TRBV18, the J call TRBJ2-7, with 10 bases aligning to TRBD2. The CDR3 is cut off 3 residues early in the read; its end comes from the germline J gene. Per the germline V gene, CDR1 is KGHSH and CDR2 is LQKENI. The junction had 9 bases not matched to a gene; V was cut back by 4 bases and J by 3 bases. CDR3 length: 16 residues.

On this clone: At one end the junction does not follow the germline gene, possibly because of a read error. The read falls 3 residues short of the CDR3 end, and the missing part is taken from the germline J gene. The J gene is TRBJ1-2, the V gene TRBV19; 7 bases match TRBD1. The CDR3 is 13 amino acids. CDR1 and CDR2 (germline): LNHDA, SQIVND (reference sequence). The CDR3 DNA, read in part, is TGTGCCAGTAGCTGGGACAGCACCTATGAC. As protein: CASSWDSTYD. The whole CDR3 protein reads CASSWDSTYDYTF.

This CDR3 reads CASSQVKAGGDEQYF. CDR3 DNA, as far as it was read: TGTGCCAGCAGCCAAGTGAAAGCGGGAGGGGACGAG. The chain combines TRBV4-2 with TRBJ2-7, with TRBD2 matching 10 bases. The read finishes 3 residues shy of the CDR3 end, and the germline J gene is used to complete it. This CDR3 spans 15 amino acids. With V trimmed by 1 base and J by 5 bases, 5 bases remained unmatched. Germline CDR1 LGHNA, CDR2 YNFKEQ.

Worth noting for this clone: Coverage ceases 3 residues before the CDR3 finishes, and the germline J gene fills in the end. The chain joins TRBV14 to TRBJ2-2; D is unclear. The germline V gene has CDR1 SGHDN and CDR2 FVKESK. V was shortened by 4 bases and J by 6 bases, with 6 bases between the two germline ends. This CDR3 spans 12 amino acids. CDR3 DNA, as far as it was read: TGTGCCAGCAGCCCCGTCGCCGGGGAG. This translates into CASSPVAGE. The full CDR3 is CASSPVAGELFF.

As for this clone: With the read ending 3 residues before the CDR3 end, the germline J gene is used to fill in that end. The chain has TRBV18 and TRBJ2-4, with TRBD2 matching 12 bases. The length of the CDR3 is 18 residues. V lost 1 base to trimming and J lost 0 bases; unmatched junction nucleotides: 4. The germline V gene has CDR1 KGHSH and CDR2 LQKENI. Incomplete CDR3 DNA: TGTGCCAGCTCACCACTGACTAGCGGGAGTGAAGCCAAAAACATT. Translation gives CASSPLTSGSEAKNI. The CDR3 in full is CASSPLTSGSEAKNIQYF.

Concerning this clone: The CDR3 is cut off 3 residues early in the read; its end comes from the germline J gene. The gene calls are TRBV30 and TRBJ1-1; D unclear. Trimming removed 2 bases at V and 4 bases at J, with 17 bases between. This CDR3 spans 15 amino acids. Looked up from germline, CDR1 is GTSNPN and CDR2 is SVGIG (reference sequence). The covered CDR3 bases are TGTGCCTGGAGTCCCTCCTTTGGGCTTCGCACTGAA. It yields the protein CAWSPSFGLRTE. The whole CDR3 is CAWSPSFGLRTEAFF.

About this clone itself: From the germline J gene comes the end of the CDR3, since the read stops 3 residues before it. The V gene is TRBV5-1, the J gene TRBJ2-1; maybe TRBD2 (6 bases). V was shortened by 7 bases and J by 7 bases, with 15 bases between the two germline ends. Germline-derived CDR1 and CDR2 are SGHRS and YFSETQ. The CDR3 sequence is 13 residues long. The CDR3 sequence is CASREPGGNEQFF. The sequenced part of the CDR3 DNA is TGCGCCAGCCGAGAGCCTGGGGGGAATGAG.